These T cell receptor beta chains were read from a single sample in a study of blood T cells in healthy people across ages. MiXCR, applied by TCRdb to the 5' RACE reads, yields one record per CDR3 protein. The sample consists of around 2 million distinct CDR3 sequences, approximately 39% of them appearing once. Material for sequencing was blood. The receptor set was obtained from a human donor in good health. Each CDR3 is given with its conserved first and last residue. The D gene is left open where the match is weak. Size is stated for part of the rows, as once, few or many counts, or as a class when the clone is expanded.

v_gene	abundance	j_gene	d_gene	CDR3aa	CDR3nt
TRBV29-1	-	TRBJ2-7	-	CSVKQEGLGYEQYF	TGCAGCGTCAAGCAGGAGGGTCTGGGCTACGAGCAGTACTTC
TRBV6-1	few	TRBJ1-5	-	CASSDQNQPQHF	TGTGCCAGCAGTGATCAAAATCAGCCCCAGCATTTT
TRBV6-5	-	TRBJ2-7	TRBD1	CASSYSGQVYEQYF	TGTGCCAGCAGTTACTCGGGACAGGTCTACGAGCAGTACTTC
TRBV24-1	-	TRBJ2-7	TRBD1	CATSVSGGSYEQYF	TGTGCCACCAGTGTTTCAGGGGGCTCCTACGAGCAGTACTTC
TRBV11-3	-	TRBJ2-1	TRBD1	CASSSTGGGDEQFF	TGTGCCAGCAGCTCGACAGGGGGCGGGGATGAGCAGTTCTTC
TRBV7-9	-	TRBJ2-7	-	CASRNNRDHSYEQYF	TGTGCCAGCAGGAACAACAGGGATCACTCCTACGAGCAGTACTTC
TRBV11-1	-	TRBJ2-5	TRBD2	CASEGGGIQETQYF	TGTGCCAGCGAGGGCGGGGGGATCCAAGAGACCCAGTACTTC
TRBV20-1	-	TRBJ2-7	TRBD2	CAPSGRDEQYF	TGCGCACCTAGCGGGAGGGACGAGCAGTACTTC
TRBV29-1	-	TRBJ1-1	-	CSGVRLPTNTEAFF	TGCAGCGGGGTGAGACTACCTACCAACACTGAAGCTTTCTTT
TRBV7-8	-	TRBJ2-1	TRBD2	CASSTPSGVNEQFF	TGTGCCAGCAGCACTCCTAGCGGGGTCAATGAGCAGTTCTTC
TRBV6-5	-	TRBJ2-3	-	CASSYSVGGRTDTQYF	TGTGCCAGCAGTTACTCGGTCGGGGGTAGGACAGATACGCAGTATTTT
TRBV7-9	few	TRBJ2-2	-	CASSLGTPGAPGELFF	TGTGCCAGCAGCTTAGGGACGCCCGGGGCCCCCGGGGAGCTGTTTTTT
TRBV15	-	TRBJ2-1	-	CATSRVGFEQFF	TGTGCCACCAGCAGAGTTGGGTTTGAGCAGTTCTTC
TRBV20-1	-	TRBJ2-1	TRBD2	CSARKSGGHYNEQFF	TGCAGTGCTAGAAAAAGCGGGGGCCATTACAATGAGCAGTTCTTC
TRBV7-6	-	TRBJ2-1	TRBD1	CASSTGQGSSFFADNEQFF	TGTGCCAGCAGCACGGGACAGGGGAGTTCTTTTTTTGCGGACAATGAGCAGTTCTTC
TRBV7-6	many	TRBJ2-5	-	CASSLNTQETQYF	TGTGCCAGCAGCTTAAACACCCAAGAGACCCAGTACTTC
TRBV10-3	once	TRBJ1-1	-	CAISENVLRLNTEAFF	TGTGCCATCAGTGAGAACGTACTTCGACTGAACACTGAAGCTTTCTTT
TRBV6-5	many	TRBJ2-5	TRBD2	CASKSSGRGTQYF	TGTGCCAGCAAGAGTAGCGGGAGGGGGACCCAGTACTTC
TRBV10-3	few	TRBJ2-7	TRBD1	CAISRDRGYEQYF	TGTGCCATTTCCCGGGACAGGGGCTACGAGCAGTACTTC
TRBV5-1	few	TRBJ2-6	-	CASSSMTGSGANVLTF	TGCGCCAGCAGCTCCATGACAGGCTCTGGGGCCAACGTCCTGACTTTC
TRBV12-3/TRBV12-4	-	TRBJ2-3	-	CASSWETDTQYF	TGTGCCAGCAGTTGGGAAACAGATACGCAGTATTTT
TRBV4-3	few	TRBJ2-7	-	CASSQDYSGSYEQYF	TGCGCCAGCAGCCAAGATTATAGCGGTTCCTACGAGCAGTACTTC
TRBV5-6	-	TRBJ1-2	TRBD1	CASSYGQDNYGYTF	TGTGCCAGCAGCTACGGACAGGACAACTATGGCTACACCTTC
TRBV5-1	few	TRBJ2-5	-	CASSLERFTQETQYF	TGCGCCAGCAGCTTGGAACGATTTACCCAAGAGACCCAGTACTTC
TRBV20-1	-	TRBJ2-3	-	CSAGGGLTDTQYF	TGCAGCGCCGGGGGCGGATTGACAGATACGCAGTATTTT
TRBV20-1	many	TRBJ2-3	TRBD2	CSASLLAGGLNTQYF	TGCAGTGCTAGTTTACTAGCGGGGGGATTGAATACGCAGTATTTT
TRBV7-2	-	TRBJ1-6	-	CASSYTPGDGRSPLHF	TGTGCCAGCAGCTACACTCCGGGAGACGGGAGATCACCCCTCCACTTT
TRBV12-3/TRBV12-4	-	TRBJ1-2	-	CASSPGRFTNYGYTF	TGTGCCAGCAGTCCCGGACGGTTTACTAACTATGGCTACACCTTC
TRBV5-1	few	TRBJ1-2	-	CASSNVTVGYGYTF	TGCGCCAGCAGCAACGTGACAGTGGGCTATGGCTACACCTTC
TRBV10-3	-	TRBJ2-3	TRBD1	CAIGGGQGRTDTQYF	TGTGCCATCGGGGGCGGACAGGGGCGCACAGATACGCAGTATTTT
TRBV30	-	TRBJ1-1	-	CAWSPLGYMNTEAFF	TGTGCCTGGAGCCCCTTGGGTTACATGAACACTGAAGCTTTCTTT
TRBV25-1	few	TRBJ1-2	-	CASSERAGEGNYGYTF	TGTGCCAGCAGTGAACGGGCAGGGGAGGGAAACTATGGCTACACCTTC